This TCR beta chain came from a study of persistence of HIV-infected CD4 T cells. Concerning this clone: Its antigen is currently unknown.

The stimulus was lysate of CMV-infected fibroblasts, 10 ug/mL. Sorting of responding CD4+ T cells relied on upregulated CD40 ligand together with CD69. Donors had undetectable plasma HIV-1 RNA, under 50 copies/mL, for 4+ years. Inclusion required CMV-positive serology and CD4+ counts above 400 cells/uL. The germline CDR1 and CDR2 sequences are LNHDA and SQIVND (reference sequence). V was clipped by 6 bases and J by 5 bases, with 16 bases between them. The CDR3 covers 14 residues. The libraries were made with immunoSEQ version 4 in survey mode. Only in-frame clones appear in the TCRdb table, and some are missing; sequencing was by immunoSEQ multiplex PCR. The sample has under 20,000 clones, less than 75% seen once; the top ten hold 6.5% to 8.5%.

Sequencing was performed on CD4+ T cells sorted from PBMCs after approximately 18-hour stimulation, taken from a patient who received antiretroviral therapy. The sequence was collected from an adult woman with HIV who was CMV-seropositive. The chain is built from TRBV19 and TRBJ1-1, with D possibly TRBD1 on 5 matching bases. CDR3 sequence: CASRERGLGTEAFF. CDR3 nucleotide sequence: TGTGCCAGTAGAGAAAGGGGATTGGGAACTGAAGCTTTCTTT.